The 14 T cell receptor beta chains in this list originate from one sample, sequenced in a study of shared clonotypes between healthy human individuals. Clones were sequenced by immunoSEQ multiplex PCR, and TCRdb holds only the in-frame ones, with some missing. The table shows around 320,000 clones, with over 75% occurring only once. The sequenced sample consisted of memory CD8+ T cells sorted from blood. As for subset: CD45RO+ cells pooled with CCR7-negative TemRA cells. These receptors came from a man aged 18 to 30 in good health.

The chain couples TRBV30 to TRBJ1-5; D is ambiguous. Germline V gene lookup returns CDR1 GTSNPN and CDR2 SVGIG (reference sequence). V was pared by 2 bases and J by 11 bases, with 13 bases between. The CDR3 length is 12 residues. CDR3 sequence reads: CAWSLDVKSQHF. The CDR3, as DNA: TGTGCCTGGAGTTTAGACGTGAAGTCCCAGCATTTT.

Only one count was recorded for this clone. The CDR3 DNA reads as TGTGCCAGCAGTAGGACTAGCGGGGGTAACAATGAGCAGTTCTTC. Residues: CASSRTSGGNNEQFF. The chain has TRBV2 and TRBJ2-1, with 13 bases that match TRBD2. J was trimmed by 5 bases and V by 5 bases; bases with no gene match: 3. There are 15 residues in the CDR3. Germline values: CDR1 SNHLY, CDR2 FYNNEI.

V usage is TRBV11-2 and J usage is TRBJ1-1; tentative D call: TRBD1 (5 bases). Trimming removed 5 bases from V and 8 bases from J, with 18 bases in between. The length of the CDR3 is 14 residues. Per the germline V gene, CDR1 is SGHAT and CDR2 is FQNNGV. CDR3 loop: CASSPYDPWGEAFF. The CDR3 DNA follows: TGTGCCAGCAGCCCTTACGACCCTTGGGGCGAAGCTTTCTTT.

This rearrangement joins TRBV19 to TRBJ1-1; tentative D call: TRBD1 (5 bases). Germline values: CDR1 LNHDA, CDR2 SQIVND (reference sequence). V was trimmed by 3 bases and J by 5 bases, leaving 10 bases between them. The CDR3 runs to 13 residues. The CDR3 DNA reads TGTGCCAGTAGTATGGGGGGATTGACTGAAGCTTTCTTT. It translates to CASSMGGLTEAFF.

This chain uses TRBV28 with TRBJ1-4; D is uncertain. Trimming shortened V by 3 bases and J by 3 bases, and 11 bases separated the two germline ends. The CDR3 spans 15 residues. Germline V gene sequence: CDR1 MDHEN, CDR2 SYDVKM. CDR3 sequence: CASSLRRVSNEKLFF. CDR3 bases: TGTGCCAGCAGTTTGAGGAGGGTATCTAATGAAAAACTGTTTTTT.

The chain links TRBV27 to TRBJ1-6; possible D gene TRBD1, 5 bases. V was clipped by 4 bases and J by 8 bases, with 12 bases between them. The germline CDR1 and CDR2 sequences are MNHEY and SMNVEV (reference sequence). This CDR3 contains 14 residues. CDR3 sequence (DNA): TGTGCCAGCAGTTCAGGGACGGGTTATTCACCCCTCCACTTT. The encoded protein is CASSSGTGYSPLHF.

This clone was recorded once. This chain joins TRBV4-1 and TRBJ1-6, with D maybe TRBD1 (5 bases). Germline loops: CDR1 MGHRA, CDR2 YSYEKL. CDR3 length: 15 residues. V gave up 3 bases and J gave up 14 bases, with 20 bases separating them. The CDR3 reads CASSQSGVQFVTLHF. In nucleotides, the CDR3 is TGCGCCAGCAGCCAGTCGGGGGTCCAATTTGTCACCCTCCACTTT.

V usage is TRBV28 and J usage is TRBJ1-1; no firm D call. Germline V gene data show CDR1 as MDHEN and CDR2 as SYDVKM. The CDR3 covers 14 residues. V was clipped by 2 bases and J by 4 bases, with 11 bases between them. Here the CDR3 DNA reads TGTGCCAGCAGTTTAGGGGTAACCGGCACTGAAGCTTTCTTT. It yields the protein CASSLGVTGTEAFF.

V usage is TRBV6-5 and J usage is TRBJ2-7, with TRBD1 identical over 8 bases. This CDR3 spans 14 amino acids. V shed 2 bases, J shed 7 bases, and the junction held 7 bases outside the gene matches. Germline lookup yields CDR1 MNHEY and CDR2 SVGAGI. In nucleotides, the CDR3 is TGTGCCAGCAGTTACGGGCAGGGGGCTAGTGAGCAGTACTTC. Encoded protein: CASSYGQGASEQYF.

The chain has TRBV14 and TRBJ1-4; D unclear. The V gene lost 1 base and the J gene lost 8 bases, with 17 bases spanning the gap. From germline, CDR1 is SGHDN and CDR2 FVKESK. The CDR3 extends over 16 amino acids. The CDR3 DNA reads TGTGCCAGCAGCCAAGGTTCCGGGCGGTTTAGGGAAAAACTGTTTTTT. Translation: CASSQGSGRFREKLFF.

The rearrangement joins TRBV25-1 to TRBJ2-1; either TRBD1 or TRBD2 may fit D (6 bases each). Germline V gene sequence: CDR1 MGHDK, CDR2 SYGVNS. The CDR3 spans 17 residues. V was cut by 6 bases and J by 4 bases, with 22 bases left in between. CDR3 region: CASSPRRGFWLYNEQFF. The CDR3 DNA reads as TGTGCCAGCAGCCCGAGGAGGGGGTTTTGGTTATACAATGAGCAGTTCTTC.

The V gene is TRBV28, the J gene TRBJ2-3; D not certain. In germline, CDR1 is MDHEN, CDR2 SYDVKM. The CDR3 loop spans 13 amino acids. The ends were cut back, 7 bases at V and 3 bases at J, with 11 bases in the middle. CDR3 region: CASILSFTDTQYF. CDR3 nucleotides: TGTGCCAGCATCCTTTCTTTTACAGATACGCAGTATTTT. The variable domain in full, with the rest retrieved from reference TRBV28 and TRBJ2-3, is DVKVTQSSRYLVKRTGEKVFLECVQDMDHENMFWYRQDPGLGLRLIYFSYDVKMKEKGDIPEGYSVSREKKERFSLILESASTNQTSMYLCASILSFTDTQYFGPGTRLTVL.

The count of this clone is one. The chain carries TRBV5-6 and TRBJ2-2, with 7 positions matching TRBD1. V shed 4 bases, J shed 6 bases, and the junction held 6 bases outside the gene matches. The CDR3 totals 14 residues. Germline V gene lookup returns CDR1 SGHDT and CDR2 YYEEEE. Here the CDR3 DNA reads TGTGCCAGCAGCCTCGGGCAGGGGGCCGGGGAGCTGTTTTTT. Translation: CASSLGQGAGELFF. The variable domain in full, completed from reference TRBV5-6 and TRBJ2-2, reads DAGVTQSPTHLIKTRGQQVTLRCSPKSGHDTVSWYQQALGQGPQFIFQYYEEEERQRGNFPDRFSGHQFPNYSSELNVNALLLGDSALYLCASSLGQGAGELFFGEGSRLTVL.

This CDR3 reads CASSVETGAYSPLHF. In DNA, the CDR3 is TGTGCCAGCAGCGTAGAAACAGGGGCCTATTCACCCCTCCACTTT. The chain combines TRBV9 with TRBJ1-6, with 7 bases matching TRBD1. V shed 0 bases and J 8 bases; nucleotides not matched to a gene: 5. This CDR3 has 15 amino acids. From germline, CDR1 is SGDLS and CDR2 YYNGEE.